The clone carrying this T cell receptor (beta chain) has a count of ten or more. Germline CDR1 is SGHAT and CDR2 is FQDESV (reference sequence). CDR3 length: 16 amino acids. V lost 4 bases and J lost 2; bases outside the gene matches: 5. The data originate from a study of metastatic and nonmetastatic thyroid tumors. Each patient went into thyroid surgery without having received any treatment. Through MiXCR, TCRdb re-clonotyped the PCR reads. The sample lists more than 50,000 clones, 20% seen once, with approximately 4% in the top ten. What was sequenced was blood. The clonotype was recovered from a female donor with papillary thyroid cancer or a benign thyroid nodule (not recorded which). Some clones in this sample may be carry-over from other donors' samples. V gene TRBV11-1 combines with J gene TRBJ2-2, with 9 bases identical to TRBD1. The CDR3 sequence: CASSSTGGSNTGELFF. CDR3 nucleotide sequence: TGTGCCAGCAGCTCCACAGGGGGCAGCAACACCGGGGAGCTGTTTTTT.